This section outlines one TCR beta chain sequence together with its context. What it binds is not known. This entry belongs to a study of cytomegalovirus exposure and HLA in healthy donors. General study points: In a later analysis, several top co-occurrence clusters appeared linked to parvovirus B19, influenza, CMV and Epstein-Barr virus. The authors judged a highly shared variant cluster likely a sequencing artifact.

This CDR3 comprises 16 residues. CDR1 and CDR2 (germline): SGHNT, YYREEE (reference sequence). Trimming cost V 4 bases and J 5 bases; bases outside gene matches: 7. PCR primers comprised 60 Vbeta and 13 Jbeta primers. Measured with immunoSEQ multiplex PCR; TCRdb has only the in-frame clones, and not every one. The data contain under 150,000 clones, around 78% of them seen just once; the ten biggest clones take up roughly 6.2%. The TCR was taken from a woman aged 40 to 50 in good health and CMV-seropositive. The J gene is TRBJ2-3, the V gene TRBV5-4; 13 nucleotides agree with TRBD2. Sequenced: PBMCs. CDR3 sequence: CASSKRTSGRGDTQYF. CDR3 DNA: TGTGCCAGCAGCAAACGGACTAGCGGGAGAGGAGATACGCAGTATTTT.